This TCR beta chain originates from a study of radiotherapy plus CTLA-4 blockade in lung cancer. General observations from the study: Response was reportedly best predicted by early blood T cell clone dynamics, with interferon-beta. Blood TCR clones of tumor origin expanded after radiotherapy plus ipilimumab.

For this clone: No antigen is known for it.

Libraries were prepared by immunoSEQ multiplex PCR; TCRdb keeps only in-frame clonotypes and omits some of them. Among 95,000 to 150,000 clones, over 80% were seen once, and the ten largest hold roughly 6.9%. Focal radiation and CTLA-4 blockade (ipilimumab) were tested in chemo-refractory metastatic non-small-cell lung cancer patients. This sequence originates from a human donor with non-small cell lung cancer that progressed on radiotherapy plus ipilimumab. The sample here was peripheral blood, taken from a patient treated with radiotherapy plus ipilimumab.

CDR3 sequence reads: CASSLTGTAGEQYF. The DNA for the CDR3 is TGTGCCAGCAGCTTGACGGGGACCGCGGGTGAGCAGTACTTC. The rearrangement uses TRBV5-4 and TRBJ2-7, with D perhaps being TRBD1 or TRBD2 (5 bases each). CDR1 and CDR2 from the germline V gene are SGHNT and YYREEE (reference sequence). Trimming shortened V by 1 base and J by 7 bases, and 15 bases separated the two germline ends. The CDR3 consists of 14 residues.